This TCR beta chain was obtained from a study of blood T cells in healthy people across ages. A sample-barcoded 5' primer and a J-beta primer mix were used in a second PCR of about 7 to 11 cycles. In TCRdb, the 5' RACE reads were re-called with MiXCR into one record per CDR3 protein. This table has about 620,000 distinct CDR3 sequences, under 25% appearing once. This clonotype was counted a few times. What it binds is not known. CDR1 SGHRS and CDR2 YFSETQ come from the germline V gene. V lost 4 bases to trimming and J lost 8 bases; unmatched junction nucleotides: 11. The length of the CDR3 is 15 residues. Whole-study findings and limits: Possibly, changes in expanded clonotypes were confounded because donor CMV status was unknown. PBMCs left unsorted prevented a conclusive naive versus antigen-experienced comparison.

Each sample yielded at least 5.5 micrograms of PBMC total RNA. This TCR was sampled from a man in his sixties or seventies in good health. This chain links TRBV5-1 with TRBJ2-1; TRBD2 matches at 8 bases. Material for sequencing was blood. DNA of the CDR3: TGCGCCAGCAGCCCTCCCACCGGGACTAGAGATGAGCAGTTCTTC. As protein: CASSPPTGTRDEQFF.